One and the same sample provided the 17 T cell receptor beta chains below, sequenced in a study of CD8+ T cells in alopecia areata. TCR sequencing used cDNA made by reverse transcription of extracted RNA. TCRdb's copy holds only in-frame clones and misses some; the assay was immunoSEQ multiplex PCR. This sample comprises around 100,000 clones, none seen once only. What was sequenced was lesional skin. The origin of the receptors is a C3H/HeJ mouse with alopecia areata. Mice of this strain are of MHC haplotype H2-k.

A remark on this clone: Here the gene names and germline are mouse. The read ends 4 residues before the CDR3 terminus; that terminus is restored from the germline J gene. The rearrangement links TRBV1 to TRBJ2-5, with 9 bases fitting TRBD1. CDR3 length: 15 amino acids. Germline V gene data show CDR1 as NSQYPW and CDR2 as LRSPGD (reference sequence). The DNA read from the CDR3 is TGCACCTGCAGTGCAGATAGGGACAGGGACGAC. Translation gives CTCSADRDRDD. The full CDR3 is CTCSADRDRDDTQYF.

Only a few counts were recorded for this clone. Germline and genes: mouse. The CDR3 goes on 4 residues after the read ends, and that part is filled in from the germline J gene. This chain links TRBV19 with TRBJ2-7; perhaps TRBD1 as D (6 bases). The CDR3 has 12 amino acids. Per the germline V gene, CDR1 is FNHDT and CDR2 is SITEND (reference sequence). The CDR3 spells CASSGRGYEQYF. The sequenced part of the CDR3 DNA is TGTGCCAGCAGTGGCAGGGGTTAT. Drawing the rest from reference TRBV19 and TRBJ2-7, the complete variable domain is GGIITQTPKFLIGQEGQKLTLKCQQNFNHDTMYWYRQDSGKGLRLIYYSITENDLQKGDLSEGYDASREKKSSFSLTVTSAQKNEMAVFLCASSGRGYEQYFGPGTRLTVL.

On this clone itself: Gene names are mouse gene names. The read ends 4 residues early relative to the CDR3; the germline J gene fills the gap. The chain links TRBV13-3 to TRBJ2-5; tentative D call: TRBD1 (5 bases). The CDR3 covers 14 residues. Germline V gives CDR1 NNHDY, CDR2 SYVADS. CDR3 sequence: CASSERQGEDTQYF. CDR3 DNA (partial): TGTGCCAGCAGTGAAAGGCAGGGTGAAGAC.

About this clone itself: Germline and genes: mouse. The observed sequence ends 4 residues before the CDR3 terminus, with the missing tail filled in from the germline J gene. The gene calls are TRBV5 and TRBJ2-7; possibly TRBD1 for D (5 bases). Germline V CDR1 and CDR2: LGHNA, YNLKQL (reference sequence). The length of the CDR3 is 13 residues. CDR3 sequence reads: CASSHQTEYEQYF. The covered CDR3 bases are TGTGCCAGCAGCCATCAGACAGAATAT.

With respect to this clone: Gene names and germline match the mouse. The CDR3 goes on 4 residues after the read ends, and that part is filled in from the germline J gene. The chain recombines TRBV13-3 with TRBJ1-2, with 9 nucleotides matching TRBD1. The CDR3 has 15 residues. Trimming removed 2 bases from V and 2 bases from J; junction bases left unmatched: 4. Looked up from germline, CDR1 is NNHDY and CDR2 is SYVADS. This CDR3 is CASSEMGQGNSDYTF. The sequenced part of the CDR3 DNA is TGTGCCAGCAGTGAAATGGGACAGGGTAACTCC.

This clone was observed at least ten times. Gene names follow the mouse nomenclature. The read falls 4 residues short of the CDR3 end, and the missing part is taken from the germline J gene. The chain is built from TRBV13-3 and TRBJ2-1, with 9 bases identical to TRBD1. CDR3 length: 15 residues. Germline lookup yields CDR1 NNHDY and CDR2 SYVADS. The CDR3 here is CASSDEGTGRAEQFF. The sequenced part of the CDR3 DNA is TGTGCCAGCAGTGATGAAGGGACAGGGAGAGCT.

This clone was observed a handful of times. A mismatch at residue 13 separates the TCRdb protein from the translated DNA, so the protein presented here was translated from the DNA. These gene names are mouse names. Read coverage stops 3 residues before the CDR3 terminus; the germline J gene supplies the remainder. This sequence joins TRBV13-3 and TRBJ1-3; 10 bases align to TRBD1. The junction had 4 bases not matched to a gene; V was cut back by 1 base and J by 3 bases. The germline gives CDR1 NNHDY, CDR2 SYVADS. This CDR3 comprises 16 residues. This chain's CDR3 is CASSDSGQGGGNTLYF. Incomplete CDR3 DNA: TGTGCCAGCAGTGATTCAGGACAGGGGGGTGGAAATACG.

A word on this clone: The gene names given are mouse names. The CDR3 end lies 4 residues beyond the end of the read and is filled in from the germline J gene. This chain links TRBV31 with TRBJ2-1; D is undetermined. Germline V gene data show CDR1 as GKSSPN and CDR2 as SITVG. There are 14 residues in the CDR3. Trimming stripped 0 bases from V and 0 bases from J, with 6 bases between. The sequenced part of the CDR3 DNA is TGTGCCTGGAGTCTACAAGTTAACTATGCT. Its protein product is CAWSLQVNYA. The full CDR3 reads CAWSLQVNYAEQFF.

This clone showed up many times. Gene names and germline refer to mouse. From the germline J gene comes the end of the CDR3, since the read stops 4 residues before it. The chain uses TRBV1 and TRBJ2-2, with 11 bases lining up with TRBD2. Germline loops: CDR1 NSQYPW, CDR2 LRSPGD (reference sequence). The CDR3 spans 16 residues. Trimming took 4 bases from V and 1 from J; bases not matched to a gene: 2. The CDR3 DNA, read in part, is TGCACCTGCAGTGGGGGGACTGGGGGAAACACCGGG. Protein sequence: CTCSGGTGGNTG. The entire CDR3 reads CTCSGGTGGNTGQLYF.

This clone was recorded a few times. The gene symbols are mouse symbols. The read halts 4 residues ahead of the CDR3 end, with the missing end drawn from the germline J gene. The chain combines TRBV13-3 with TRBJ2-5; 8 bases map to TRBD1. Germline CDR1 NNHDY, CDR2 SYVADS. The CDR3 has 15 residues. CDR3 amino acids: CASSDGSGGSDTQYF. The sequenced CDR3 bases are TGTGCCAGCAGTGATGGATCAGGGGGCTCGGAC. Looking up the rest from reference TRBV13-3 and TRBJ2-5 gives the full variable domain: EAAVTQSPRSKVAVTGGKVTLSCHQTNNHDYMYWYRQDTGHGLRLIHYSYVADSTEKGDIPDGYKASRPSQENFSLILELASLSQTAVYFCASSDGSGGSDTQYFGPGTRLLVL.

Notes on this clone: Genes and germline come from the mouse. The CDR3 goes on 4 residues after the read ends, and that part is filled in from the germline J gene. The V and J genes are TRBV17 and TRBJ2-7; perhaps TRBD2 as D (5 bases). V was shortened by 4 bases and J by 3 bases, with 13 bases between the two germline ends. The CDR3 loop spans 14 amino acids. Germline V CDR1 and CDR2: MNHDT, YYDKIL. CDR3 bases read: TGTGCTAGCAGTACGTCGGCTGGGCTCTAT. Translation gives CASSTSAGLY. The full CDR3 protein reads CASSTSAGLYEQYF.

Comments on this clone: Gene labels here are mouse ones. CDR3 residues: CASSQPGLGLYEQYF. CDR3 bases read: TGTGCCAGCAGTCAACCGGGACTGGGGCTCTAT. This chain uses TRBV13-3 with TRBJ2-7, with TRBD2 identical over 10 bases. The read stops 4 residues short of the end of the CDR3; the missing end is completed from the germline J gene. The CDR3 loop spans 15 amino acids. Trimming removed 4 bases from V and 3 bases from J; junction bases left unmatched: 7. Germline loops: CDR1 NNHDY, CDR2 SYVADS.

Ten or more counts support this clone. Gene labels here are mouse ones. Read coverage stops 4 residues before the CDR3 terminus; the germline J gene supplies the remainder. V and J are TRBV13-3 and TRBJ2-7; TRBD1 matches 10 bases. The CDR3 runs 18 residues. V was clipped by 1 base and J by 2 bases; unmatched bases: 12. Germline V gene lookup returns CDR1 NNHDY and CDR2 SYVADS. Incomplete CDR3 DNA: TGTGCCAGCAGTGATCGGGACAGGGGAGTCCGCGCCCCCTAT. It specifies CASSDRDRGVRAPY. The complete CDR3 reads CASSDRDRGVRAPYEQYF.

With respect to this clone: Germline and genes: mouse. This CDR3 is also generated by other DNA sequences in the sample. The CDR3 bases that were read are TGCACCTGCAGTGAGACAGGAGGAGAC. Translation gives CTCSETGGD. The entire CDR3 is CTCSETGGDTQYF. J is TRBJ2-5 and V is TRBV1, with D possibly being TRBD1 (6 bases). The read terminates 4 residues before the CDR3 end, so the remaining end is supplied by the germline J gene. The CDR3 runs to 13 residues. The V gene's germline CDR1 is NSQYPW and CDR2 LRSPGD (reference sequence).

This clone was found a few times. All gene names here are mouse names. The read comes to an end 4 residues before the CDR3 does, leaving the germline J gene to fill in the end. V and J are TRBV13-2 and TRBJ2-2; 8 positions agree with TRBD2. This CDR3 is built from 15 residues. Germline CDR1 reads NNHNN; CDR2 reads SYGAGS (reference sequence). Trimming took 0 bases from V and 2 from J; bases not matched to a gene: 0. CDR3 DNA, as far as it was read: TGTGCCAGCGGTGATGGACTGGGGAACACCGGG. Its protein is CASGDGLGNTG. The full CDR3 is CASGDGLGNTGQLYF.

About this clone itself: Gene names are the mouse ones. Read coverage stops 4 residues before the CDR3 terminus; the germline J gene supplies the remainder. The chain employs TRBV1 and TRBJ2-1, with 10 nucleotides matching TRBD2. CDR1 is NSQYPW and CDR2 is LRSPGD in the germline V gene (reference sequence). CDR3 length: 14 residues. J lost 6 bases, V lost 3 bases, and 2 bases had no gene match. CDR3 DNA, as far as it was read: TGCACCTGCAGTGCTGACTGGGGGGCTGCT. Amino acid sequence: CTCSADWGAA. The whole CDR3 sequence reads CTCSADWGAAEQFF.

As concerns this clone: The genes and germline here are from mouse. The read gets to within 4 residues of the CDR3 end, and the germline J gene fills in the rest. The chain joins TRBV13-3 to TRBJ2-2, with D possibly matching TRBD1 (5 bases). Germline V gene sequence: CDR1 NNHDY, CDR2 SYVADS. Deletions cut 4 bases from V and 1 base from J, with 8 bases between. This CDR3 has 14 residues. CDR3 residues: CASSPGLNTGQLYF. CDR3 DNA (partial): TGTGCCAGCAGTCCAGGGTTAAACACCGGG.